Shown below are 5 T cell receptor beta chains from a single sample sequenced in a study of blood T cell repertoires in COVID-19. The assay was immunoSEQ multiplex PCR, and TCRdb's table has in-frame clones only and misses some. The sample shows around 170,000 clones, roughly 90% of them seen only once. The sequencing input was peripheral blood. The receptors shown here come from a man in his fifties or sixties with acute or convalescent COVID-19.

This clone has only one observation. The rearrangement uses TRBV29-1 and TRBJ2-7, with D perhaps TRBD2 (5 bases). The CDR3 runs to 12 residues. The germline CDR1 and CDR2 sequences are SQVTM and ANQGSEA. Trimming removed 2 bases from V and 6 bases from J, with 11 bases in between. This CDR3 is CSVESGFGEQYF. Here the CDR3 DNA reads TGCAGCGTTGAATCGGGGTTCGGCGAGCAGTACTTC.

CDR3 region: CASSGLAGAYEQFF. In DNA form, the CDR3 reads TGTGCCAGCAGCGGACTGGCAGGGGCATATGAGCAGTTCTTC. The rearrangement uses TRBV7-9 and TRBJ2-1, with D perhaps matching TRBD1 (6 bases). From germline, CDR1 is SEHNR and CDR2 FQNEAQ (reference sequence). This CDR3 region has 14 residues. V was clipped by 5 bases and J by 8 bases, with 16 bases between them.

The rearrangement uses TRBV6-4 and TRBJ1-4, with D possibly being TRBD1 (6 bases). This CDR3 has 15 residues. Trimming shortened V by 2 bases and J by 4 bases, and 11 bases separated the two germline ends. Germline assignment: CDR1 MRHNA and CDR2 SNTAGT. As DNA, the CDR3 is TGTGCCAGCAGTGACGCGGACAGTTATAATGAAAAACTGTTTTTT. This gives the protein CASSDADSYNEKLFF.

The V gene is TRBV4-1, the J gene TRBJ1-1, with no clear D. The CDR3 consists of 14 residues. Germline CDR1 is MGHRA and CDR2 is YSYEKL. V lost 1 base, J lost 7 bases, and 13 bases lay in between. The CDR3 is CASSQAGHGDEAFF. CDR3 bases: TGCGCCAGCAGCCAAGCAGGTCACGGGGATGAAGCTTTCTTT.

This chain connects TRBV20-1 to TRBJ1-5, with unresolved D. The CDR3 runs to 13 residues. The germline gives CDR1 DFQATT, CDR2 SNEGSKA (reference sequence). Trimming took 3 bases from V and 3 from J, leaving 9 bases between them. The CDR3 region is CSASGGFNQPQHF. For the CDR3, the DNA is TGCAGTGCTAGTGGAGGGTTCAATCAGCCCCAGCATTTT.